The 21 T cell receptor beta chains given below trace back to one sample, sequenced in a study of shared clonotypes between healthy human individuals. Some clones are missing from TCRdb's copy, which holds only in-frame ones; the method was immunoSEQ multiplex PCR. The sample lists 2 million to 2.5 million clones, around 92% occurring once. Sequenced: naive CD4+ T cells from PBMCs. The sample's subset: CD45RA+ positively selected. Receptor source: a man aged 18 to 29 in good health. Some clones in this sample may be carry-over from other donors' samples.

The chain links TRBV5-1 to TRBJ2-1; 15 nucleotides agree with TRBD2. V shed 4 bases and J 5 bases; nucleotides not matched to a gene: 7. Germline V gives CDR1 SGHRS, CDR2 YFSETQ. The CDR3 contains 17 residues. The CDR3 protein is CASSRGTSGRPDNEQFF. In DNA form, the CDR3 reads TGCGCCAGCAGCCGGGGGACTAGCGGGAGGCCGGACAATGAGCAGTTCTTC.

The chain recombines TRBV5-6 with TRBJ1-5; D is unclear. The CDR3 is made up of 15 amino acids. The V gene's germline CDR1 is SGHDT and CDR2 YYEEEE. V was pared by 2 bases and J by 0 bases, with 9 bases between. The CDR3 is CASSFSPSSNQPQHF. Here the CDR3 DNA reads TGTGCCAGCAGCTTTTCCCCTTCTAGCAATCAGCCCCAGCATTTT.

CDR3 sequence: CAWSVPGETQFF. CDR3 in DNA: TGTGCCTGGAGTGTCCCGGGAGAAACGCAGTTCTTC. This chain links TRBV30 with TRBJ2-1; perhaps TRBD2 as D (6 bases). The length of the CDR3 is 12 residues. Germline values: CDR1 GTSNPN, CDR2 SVGIG (reference sequence). Between the trimmed V and J ends, which lost 0 bases and 12 bases, there was a span of 12 bases.

This chain joins TRBV5-1 and TRBJ1-2, with a tentative D call TRBD1 (5 bases). Trimming removed 7 bases from V and 0 bases from J, with 16 bases in between. This CDR3 has 15 residues. Germline V gene lookup returns CDR1 SGHRS and CDR2 YFSETQ. The CDR3 DNA sequence: TGCGCCAGCGGGCTCGGGGGGGTAGCTAACTATGGCTACACCTTC. Protein product: CASGLGGVANYGYTF.

The chain has TRBV18 and TRBJ1-1; TRBD1 matches 8 bases. This CDR3 contains 12 residues. Germline CDR1 and CDR2: KGHSH and LQKENI. The ends lost 6 bases at V and 4 bases at J; junction bases unmatched: 1. The CDR3 reads CASSGQVTEAFF. The CDR3 region has the DNA TGTGCCAGCTCGGGACAGGTCACTGAAGCTTTCTTT.

The chain couples TRBV7-6 to TRBJ1-4; 7 bases align to TRBD1. V lost 5 bases, J lost 7 bases, and 7 bases stayed unmatched. Germline assignment: CDR1 SGHVS and CDR2 FNYEAQ. The CDR3 loop spans 14 amino acids. CDR3 nucleotides: TGTGCCAGCAGCGAACAGGGGACGACTGAAAAACTGTTTTTT. Translation: CASSEQGTTEKLFF.

The rearrangement uses TRBV6-5 and TRBJ2-1; 11 bases match TRBD2. Germline lookup yields CDR1 MNHEY and CDR2 SVGAGI. With 5 bases clipped from V and 6 bases from J, the junction kept 3 bases outside the gene matches. This CDR3 has 14 residues. CDR3: CASSRGLAANEQFF. DNA of the CDR3: TGTGCCAGCAGTCGGGGACTAGCGGCCAATGAGCAGTTCTTC.

V gene TRBV5-1 combines with J gene TRBJ2-7; D is uncertain. Germline CDR1 reads SGHRS; CDR2 reads YFSETQ. The CDR3 length is 15 residues. V was trimmed by 5 bases and J by 0 bases, leaving 15 bases between them. The chain's CDR3 is CASRQISGNSYEQYF. The CDR3 region has the DNA TGCGCCAGCAGACAAATTTCAGGTAACTCCTACGAGCAGTACTTC.

The chain has TRBV27 and TRBJ2-1; 11 bases line up with TRBD2. The length of the CDR3 is 20 residues. The junction had 16 bases not matched to a gene; V was cut back by 4 bases and J by 2 bases. Germline V CDR1 and CDR2: MNHEY, SMNVEV (reference sequence). The CDR3 sequence is CASSYGMASGRLGTYNEQFF. DNA for the CDR3: TGTGCCAGCAGTTATGGGATGGCTAGCGGGAGGCTCGGGACCTACAATGAGCAGTTCTTC.

The chain combines TRBV9 with TRBJ2-2; TRBD2 matches at 9 bases. J lost 2 bases, V lost 3 bases, and 14 bases had no gene match. Germline V lookup: CDR1 SGDLS, CDR2 YYNGEE. The CDR3 extends over 19 amino acids. The DNA for the CDR3 is TGTGCCAGCAGCGCCGGGGTGAGAGCTAGCGGGGTAAACACCGGGGAGCTGTTTTTT. This gives the protein CASSAGVRASGVNTGELFF.

V gene TRBV7-9 combines with J gene TRBJ2-5; 11 nucleotides agree with TRBD1. Germline-derived CDR1 and CDR2 are SEHNR and FQNEAQ (reference sequence). Trimming removed 5 bases from V and 4 bases from J; junction bases left unmatched: 9. The length of the CDR3 is 16 residues. The CDR3 nucleotides are TGTGCCAGCAGCCGATGGGACAGGGGGAGGATAGAGACCCAGTACTTC. Its protein product is CASSRWDRGRIETQYF.

The genes are TRBV9 and TRBJ2-3; 12 nucleotides match TRBD2. With 3 bases clipped from V and 2 bases from J, the junction kept 4 bases outside the gene matches. Germline CDR1 and CDR2: SGDLS and YYNGEE. The CDR3 is 16 residues long. CDR3 amino acids: CASSARTSGNTDTQYF. The CDR3 DNA reads TGTGCCAGCAGCGCGCGGACTAGCGGGAACACAGATACGCAGTATTTT.

The chain carries TRBV7-2 and TRBJ2-3; TRBD2 is a possible D gene (7 bases). Germline-derived CDR1 and CDR2 are SGHTA and FQGNSA. CDR3 size: 16 residues. The germline V and J ends were trimmed by 4 bases and 3 bases, with 17 bases remaining between them. The chain's CDR3 is CASSSSPGGLTDTQYF. DNA for the CDR3: TGTGCCAGCAGCTCAAGCCCGGGGGGCTTGACAGATACGCAGTATTTT. Complete variable domain (other parts from reference TRBV7-2 and TRBJ2-3): GAGVSQSPSNKVTEKGKDVELRCDPISGHTALYWYRQSLGQGLEFLIYFQGNSAPDKSGLPSDRFSAERTGGSVSTLTIQRTQQEDSAVYLCASSSSPGGLTDTQYFGPGTRLTVL.

V gene TRBV4-2 combines with J gene TRBJ1-5, with D possibly matching TRBD1 (5 bases). CDR1 LGHNA and CDR2 YNFKEQ come from the germline V gene. The germline V and J ends were trimmed by 3 bases and 3 bases, with 18 bases remaining between them. CDR3 length: 17 residues. CDR3: CASSQTVSRGDNQPQHF. For the CDR3, the DNA is TGTGCCAGCAGCCAGACCGTCTCTCGAGGGGACAATCAGCCCCAGCATTTT.

The genes are TRBV30 and TRBJ2-2, with 11 bases identical to TRBD2. Germline lookup yields CDR1 GTSNPN and CDR2 SVGIG (reference sequence). V lost 3 bases to trimming and J lost 8 bases; unmatched junction nucleotides: 5. This CDR3 is built from 14 residues. CDR3 in amino acids: CAWRSLAGAGELFF. In nucleotides, the CDR3 is TGTGCCTGGAGGTCACTAGCGGGAGCTGGGGAGCTGTTTTTT.

The J gene is TRBJ1-2, the V gene TRBV5-1; 10 positions agree with TRBD1. Germline CDR1 is SGHRS and CDR2 is YFSETQ. The CDR3 length is 14 residues. V shed 5 bases and J 6 bases; nucleotides not matched to a gene: 7. CDR3 in DNA: TGCGCCAGCAGTCAATACGGGACAGGGGATGGCTACACCTTC. Amino acid sequence: CASSQYGTGDGYTF.

The CDR3 protein is CASSFSGSRSDTQYF. CDR3 coding DNA: TGCGCCAGCAGCTTTAGCGGGAGCAGGTCAGATACGCAGTATTTT. This chain joins TRBV5-1 and TRBJ2-3, with 9 nucleotides matching TRBD2. The junction had 5 bases not matched to a gene; V was cut back by 2 bases and J by 4 bases. Germline V gene lookup returns CDR1 SGHRS and CDR2 YFSETQ. There are 15 residues in the CDR3.

The chain uses TRBV5-1 and TRBJ1-4; 8 bases line up with TRBD1. V lost 4 bases and J lost 6; bases outside the gene matches: 8. CDR1 is SGHRS, CDR2 YFSETQ, per germline. This CDR3 has 15 amino acids. This CDR3 is CASSPRTGRDEKLFF. The DNA of the CDR3 is TGCGCCAGCAGCCCTCGGACAGGGAGGGATGAAAAACTGTTTTTT.

This sequence joins TRBV5-1 and TRBJ1-3, with no clear D. V lost 0 bases and J 1 base, leaving 20 bases between the germline ends. From germline, CDR1 is SGHRS and CDR2 YFSETQ. The length of the CDR3 is 19 residues. This CDR3 is CASSLVSTVRSGSGNTIYF. The CDR3 bases are TGCGCCAGCAGCTTGGTGTCCACAGTTCGCTCTGGGTCTGGAAACACCATATATTTT.

V is TRBV7-9 and J is TRBJ2-7, with a weak D call TRBD1 (6 bases). There are 15 residues in the CDR3. Trimming shortened V by 7 bases and J by 0 bases, and 16 bases separated the two germline ends. Germline values: CDR1 SEHNR, CDR2 FQNEAQ (reference sequence). The CDR3 DNA is TGTGCCAGCATCTCTGACCGGGACACCTCCTACGAGCAGTACTTC. It translates to CASISDRDTSYEQYF.

The chain is built from TRBV28 and TRBJ1-1, with D hard to call. The CDR3 sequence is 13 residues long. The germline gives CDR1 MDHEN, CDR2 SYDVKM. V was clipped by 5 bases and J by 11 bases, with 18 bases between them. The CDR3, as DNA: TGTGCCAGCAGTGGACGGACCTTATCCGAGGCTTTCTTT. It codes for CASSGRTLSEAFF.